The 5 T cell receptor beta chains reported below all come from one sample, sequenced in a study of neurological immune-mediated disorders. Each CDR3 protein gets one entry after TCRdb re-called the 5' RACE reads with MiXCR. The table includes over 55,000 distinct CDR3 sequences, about 10% detected once. The time point here: longitudinal time-point 1 (baseline). The sequenced material came from PBMCs. Receptors originate from a male donor with HTLV-1-associated myelopathy (HAM/TSP).

This clonotype was observed at least ten times. The genes are TRBV12-3 or TRBV12-4 and TRBJ2-4, with unresolved D. V gave up 4 bases and J gave up 0 bases, with 10 bases separating them. The CDR3 has 15 residues. The CDR3 DNA sequence: TGTGCCAGCAGTTCCTCGAATCTAGCCAAAAACATTCAGTACTTC. As protein: CASSSSNLAKNIQYF.

This clonotype has ten or more counts. The genes are TRBV29-1 and TRBJ1-5, with D perhaps matching TRBD1 (5 bases). Between the trimmed V and J ends, which lost 4 bases and 1 base, there was a span of 5 bases. This CDR3 spans 12 amino acids. CDR1 and CDR2 from the germline V gene are SQVTM and ANQGSEA. The CDR3 here is CSVGGSNQPQHF. The DNA for the CDR3 is TGCAGCGTTGGGGGGAGCAATCAGCCCCAGCATTTT.

The chain is built from TRBV6-1 and TRBJ1-1, with a possible D match to TRBD1 (6 bases). With 0 bases removed from V and 9 bases from J, the gap between germline ends came to 14 bases. CDR3 length equals 14 residues. The germline V gene encodes CDR1 MNHNS and CDR2 SASEGT. The CDR3 region has the DNA TGTGCCAGCAGTGAAGCGCTTGGGGGCCCCAAAGCTTTCTTT. Its protein is CASSEALGGPKAFF.

The sample holds many counts of this clonotype. The CDR3 reads CASSQDSGAIGHTQYF. In nucleotides, the CDR3 is TGCGCCAGCAGCCAAGATTCAGGAGCTATCGGACATACGCAGTATTTT. The chain joins TRBV4-3 to TRBJ2-3; D unclear. The CDR3 runs to 16 residues. V was pared by 0 bases and J by 7 bases, with 17 bases between. The V gene's germline CDR1 is LGHNA and CDR2 YSLEER.

With respect to this clonotype: This is likely a read error, given that the CDR3 carries no conserved phenylalanine or tryptophan at its end. This rearrangement joins TRBV9 to TRBJ1-2, with D hard to call. Germline loops: CDR1 SGDLS, CDR2 YYNGEE. This CDR3 spans 14 amino acids. Trimming took 5 bases from V and 4 from J, leaving 15 bases between them. The CDR3 loop is CASRAPFRRYGYTG. DNA of the CDR3: TGTGCCAGCAGGGCGCCTTTTCGACGCTATGGCTACACCGGC.